This TCR beta chain comes out of a study of regulatory T cells in long-lasting Graves disease. Study findings and constraints: Persistent disease was characterized by preferential usage of TRBV28, TRBJ1-2 and TRBJ2-5.

The CDR3 runs to 15 residues. The germline gives CDR1 LGHDT, CDR2 YNNKEL (reference sequence). V dropped 8 bases and J dropped 3; count of bases not matched to a gene: 4. Investigators prepared the TCR beta libraries by applying iRepertoire HTBI primers and Arm-PCR of CDR3 regions. TCRdb redid the calling of the multiplex PCR reads with MiXCR, one entry per CDR3 protein. The data hold roughly 400,000 distinct CDR3 sequences, with roughly 20% observed a single time. Time point of the sample: persistent/refractory GD, antithyroid drugs over 5 years with positive TRAb. RNA isolated from PBMCs was used to make the TCR library. It was American Thyroid Association guidelines that determined Graves' disease diagnosis. In regard to this clonotype: What it binds is not known.

The chain combines TRBV3-1 with TRBJ2-5; 15 bases are shared with TRBD2. The sample in question was peripheral blood mononuclear cells (PBMCs), obtained when the disease was refractory, from a patient treated with antithyroid drugs. The receptor was derived from a female donor with Graves disease. The CDR3 spells CASHGLAGGEETQYF. The CDR3 bases are TGTGCCAGCCATGGACTAGCGGGAGGGGAAGAGACCCAGTACTTC.